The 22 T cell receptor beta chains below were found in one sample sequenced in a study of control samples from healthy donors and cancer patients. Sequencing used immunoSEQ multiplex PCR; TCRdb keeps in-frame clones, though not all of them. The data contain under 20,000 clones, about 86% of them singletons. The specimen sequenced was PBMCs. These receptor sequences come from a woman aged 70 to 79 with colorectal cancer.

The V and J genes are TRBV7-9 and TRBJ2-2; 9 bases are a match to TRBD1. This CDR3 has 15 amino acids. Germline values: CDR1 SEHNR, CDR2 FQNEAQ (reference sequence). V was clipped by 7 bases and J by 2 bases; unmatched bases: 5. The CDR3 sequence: CASTRDRENTGELFF. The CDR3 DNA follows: TGTGCCAGCACCCGGGACAGGGAAAACACCGGGGAGCTGTTTTTT.

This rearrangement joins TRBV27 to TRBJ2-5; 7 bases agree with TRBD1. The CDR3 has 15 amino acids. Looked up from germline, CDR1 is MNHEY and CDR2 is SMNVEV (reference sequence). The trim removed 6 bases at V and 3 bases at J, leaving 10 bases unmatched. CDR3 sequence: CASSKVGTVKETQYF. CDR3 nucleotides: TGTGCCAGCAGCAAGGTGGGGACAGTCAAAGAGACCCAGTACTTC.

CDR3 nucleotide sequence: TGTGCCAGCAGCCGTGGGGCGCGGGACTATGGCTACACCTTC. Translation: CASSRGARDYGYTF. The gene calls are TRBV7-2 and TRBJ1-2; a possible D gene is TRBD1 (5 bases). The germline V and J ends were trimmed by 5 bases and 3 bases, with 13 bases remaining between them. Germline assignment: CDR1 SGHTA and CDR2 FQGNSA. The CDR3 sequence is 14 residues long.

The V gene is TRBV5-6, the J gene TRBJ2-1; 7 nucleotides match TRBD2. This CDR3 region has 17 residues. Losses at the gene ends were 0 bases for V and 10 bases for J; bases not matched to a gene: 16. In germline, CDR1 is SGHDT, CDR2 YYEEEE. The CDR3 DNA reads TGTGCCAGCAGCTTGGATTTCGGCGCGGGAGTATCGGGGGAGCAGTTCTTC. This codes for CASSLDFGAGVSGEQFF.

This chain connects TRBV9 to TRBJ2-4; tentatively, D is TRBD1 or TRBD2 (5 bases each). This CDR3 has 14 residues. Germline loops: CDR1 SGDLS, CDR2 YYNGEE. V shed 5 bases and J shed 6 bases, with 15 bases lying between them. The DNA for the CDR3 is TGTGCCAGCAGTCCCTCGGGACGGTTAAACATTCAGTACTTC. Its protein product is CASSPSGRLNIQYF.

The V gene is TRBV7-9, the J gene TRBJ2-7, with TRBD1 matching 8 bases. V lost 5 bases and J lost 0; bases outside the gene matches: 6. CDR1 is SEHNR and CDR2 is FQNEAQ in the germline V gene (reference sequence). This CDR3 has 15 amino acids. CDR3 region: CASSRGQGVSYEQYF. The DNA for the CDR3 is TGTGCCAGCAGCCGTGGACAGGGTGTCTCCTACGAGCAGTACTTC. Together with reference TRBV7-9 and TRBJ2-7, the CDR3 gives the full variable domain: DTGVSQNPRHKITKRGQNVTFRCDPISEHNRLYWYRQTLGQGPEFLTYFQNEAQLEKSRLLSDRFSAERPKGSFSTLEIQRTEQGDSAMYLCASSRGQGVSYEQYFGPGTRLTVT.

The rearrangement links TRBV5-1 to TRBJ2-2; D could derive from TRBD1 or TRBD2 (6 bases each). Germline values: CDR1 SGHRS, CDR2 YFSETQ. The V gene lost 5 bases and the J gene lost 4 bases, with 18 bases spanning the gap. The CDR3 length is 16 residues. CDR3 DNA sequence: TGCGCCAGCAGGCCACTGGACGGAGGGGGCACCGGGGAGCTGTTTTTT. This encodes CASRPLDGGGTGELFF.

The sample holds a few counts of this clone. CDR3 sequence reads: CASSQDPRQPMNTEAFF. CDR3 nucleotide sequence: TGTGCCAGCAGCCAAGATCCCCGACAGCCCATGAACACTGAAGCTTTCTTT. The chain employs TRBV14 and TRBJ1-1; possible D gene TRBD1, 5 bases. The CDR3 extends over 17 amino acids. Trimming cost V 0 bases and J 0 bases, with 14 bases left between them. Per germline, CDR1 SGHDN and CDR2 FVKESK.

The CDR3 sequence is CASAAEEGQYF. For the CDR3, the DNA is TGTGCCAGCGCCGCGGAGGAGGGCCAGTACTTC. The gene calls are TRBV6-6 and TRBJ2-5, with D possibly being TRBD2 (6 bases). The CDR3 length is 11 residues. In germline, CDR1 is MNHNY, CDR2 SVGAGI (reference sequence). V dropped 8 bases and J dropped 10 bases, with 14 bases sitting between them.

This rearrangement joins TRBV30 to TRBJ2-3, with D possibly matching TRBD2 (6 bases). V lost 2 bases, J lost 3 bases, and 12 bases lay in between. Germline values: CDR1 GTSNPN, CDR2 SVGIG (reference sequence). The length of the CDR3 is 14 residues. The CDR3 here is CAWSKRERTDTQYF. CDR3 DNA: TGTGCCTGGAGTAAACGGGAGAGGACAGATACGCAGTATTTT.

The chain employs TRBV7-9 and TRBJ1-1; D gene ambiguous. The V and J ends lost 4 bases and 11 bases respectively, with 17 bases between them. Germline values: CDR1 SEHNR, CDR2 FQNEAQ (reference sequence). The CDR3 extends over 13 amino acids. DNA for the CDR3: TGTGCCAGCAGCTCCTACCGGACCACTTGGGCTTTCTTT. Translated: CASSSYRTTWAFF.

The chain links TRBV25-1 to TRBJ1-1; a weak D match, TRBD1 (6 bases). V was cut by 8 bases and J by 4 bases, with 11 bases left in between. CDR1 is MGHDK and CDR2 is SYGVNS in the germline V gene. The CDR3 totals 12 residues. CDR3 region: CASAGDSTEAFF. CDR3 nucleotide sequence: TGTGCCAGCGCAGGGGATAGCACTGAAGCTTTCTTT. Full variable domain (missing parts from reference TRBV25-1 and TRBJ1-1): EADIYQTPRYLVIGTGKKITLECSQTMGHDKMYWYQQDPGMELHLIHYSYGVNSTEKGDLSSESTVSRIRTEHFPLTLESARPSHTSQYLCASAGDSTEAFFGQGTRLTVV.

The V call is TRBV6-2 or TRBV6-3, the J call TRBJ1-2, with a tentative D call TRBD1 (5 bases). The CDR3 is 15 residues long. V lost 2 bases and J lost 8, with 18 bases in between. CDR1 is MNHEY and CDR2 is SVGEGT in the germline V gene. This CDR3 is CASSYPGHRRGGYTF. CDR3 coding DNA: TGTGCCAGCAGTTACCCCGGGCACAGGCGTGGCGGCTACACCTTC.

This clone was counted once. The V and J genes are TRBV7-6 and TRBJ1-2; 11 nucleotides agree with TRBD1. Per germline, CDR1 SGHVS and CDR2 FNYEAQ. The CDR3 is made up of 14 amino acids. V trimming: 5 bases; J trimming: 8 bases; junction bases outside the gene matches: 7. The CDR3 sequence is CASSHEGQGVGYTF. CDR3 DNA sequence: TGTGCCAGCAGCCACGAGGGACAGGGGGTGGGCTACACCTTC.

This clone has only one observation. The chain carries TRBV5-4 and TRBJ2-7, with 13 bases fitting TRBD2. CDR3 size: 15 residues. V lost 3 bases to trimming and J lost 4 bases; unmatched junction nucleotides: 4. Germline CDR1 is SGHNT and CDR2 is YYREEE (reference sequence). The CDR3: CASSSRLAGGYEQYF. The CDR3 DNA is TGTGCCAGCAGCTCTAGACTAGCGGGGGGTTACGAGCAGTACTTC.

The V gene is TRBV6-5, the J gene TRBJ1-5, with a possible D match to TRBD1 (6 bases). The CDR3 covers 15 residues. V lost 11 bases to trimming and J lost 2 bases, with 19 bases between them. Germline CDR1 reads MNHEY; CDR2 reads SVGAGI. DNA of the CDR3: TGTGCCCCCCGGGGGCCCTTCGCCGGCAATCAGCCCCAGCATTTT. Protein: CAPRGPFAGNQPQHF.

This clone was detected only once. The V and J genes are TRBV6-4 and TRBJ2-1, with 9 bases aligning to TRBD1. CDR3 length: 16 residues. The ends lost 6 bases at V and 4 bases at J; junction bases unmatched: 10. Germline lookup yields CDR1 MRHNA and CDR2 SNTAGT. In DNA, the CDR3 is TGTGCCAGCAGCCCGGCCGGGACAGGGATTTACAATGAGCAGTTCTTC. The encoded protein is CASSPAGTGIYNEQFF.

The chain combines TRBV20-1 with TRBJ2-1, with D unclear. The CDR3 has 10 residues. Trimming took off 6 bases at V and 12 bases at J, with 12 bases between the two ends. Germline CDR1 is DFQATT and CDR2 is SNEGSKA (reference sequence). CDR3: CSADTRPQFF. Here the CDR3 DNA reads TGCAGTGCCGACACCCGCCCGCAGTTCTTC.

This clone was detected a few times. DNA for the CDR3: TGCGCCAGCAGCTTGGACGGGGTGGGGGAGCAGTACTTC. Protein product: CASSLDGVGEQYF. V usage is TRBV5-1 and J usage is TRBJ2-7; D possibly corresponds to TRBD2 (5 bases). Between the trimmed V and J ends, which lost 0 bases and 7 bases, there was a span of 11 bases. This CDR3 has 13 amino acids. CDR1 and CDR2 from the germline V gene are SGHRS and YFSETQ.

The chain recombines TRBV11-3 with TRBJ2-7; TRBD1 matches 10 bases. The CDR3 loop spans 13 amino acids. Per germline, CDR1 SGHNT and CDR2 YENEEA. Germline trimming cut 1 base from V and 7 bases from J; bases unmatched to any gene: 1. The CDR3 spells CASSLGTGGEQYF. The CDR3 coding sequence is TGTGCCAGCAGCTTAGGGACAGGGGGTGAGCAGTACTTC.

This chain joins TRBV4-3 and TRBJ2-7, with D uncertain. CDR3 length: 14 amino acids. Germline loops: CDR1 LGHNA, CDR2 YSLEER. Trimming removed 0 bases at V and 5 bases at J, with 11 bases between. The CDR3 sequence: CASSQDLERDEQYF. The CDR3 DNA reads TGCGCCAGCAGCCAAGATCTAGAAAGGGACGAGCAGTACTTC.

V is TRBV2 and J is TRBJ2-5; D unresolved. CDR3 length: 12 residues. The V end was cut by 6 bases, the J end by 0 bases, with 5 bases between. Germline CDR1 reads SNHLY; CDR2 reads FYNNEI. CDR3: CASRLYQETQYF. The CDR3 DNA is TGTGCCAGCAGGTTGTACCAAGAGACCCAGTACTTC.